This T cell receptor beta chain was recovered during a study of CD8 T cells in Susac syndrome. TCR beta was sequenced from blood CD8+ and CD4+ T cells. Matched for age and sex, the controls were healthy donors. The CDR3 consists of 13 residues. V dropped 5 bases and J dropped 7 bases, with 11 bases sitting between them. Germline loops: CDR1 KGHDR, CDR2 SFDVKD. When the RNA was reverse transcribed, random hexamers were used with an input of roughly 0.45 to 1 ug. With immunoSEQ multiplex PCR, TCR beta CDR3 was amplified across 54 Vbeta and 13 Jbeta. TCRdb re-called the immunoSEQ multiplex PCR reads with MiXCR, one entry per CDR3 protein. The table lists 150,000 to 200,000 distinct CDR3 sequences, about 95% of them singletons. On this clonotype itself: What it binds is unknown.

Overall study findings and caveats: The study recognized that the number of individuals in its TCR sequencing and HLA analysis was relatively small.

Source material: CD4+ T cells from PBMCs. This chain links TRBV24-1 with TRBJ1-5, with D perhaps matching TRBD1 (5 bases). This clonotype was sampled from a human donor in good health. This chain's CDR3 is CATSARGSQPQHF. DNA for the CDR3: TGTGCCACCAGTGCGAGGGGATCGCAGCCCCAGCATTTT.